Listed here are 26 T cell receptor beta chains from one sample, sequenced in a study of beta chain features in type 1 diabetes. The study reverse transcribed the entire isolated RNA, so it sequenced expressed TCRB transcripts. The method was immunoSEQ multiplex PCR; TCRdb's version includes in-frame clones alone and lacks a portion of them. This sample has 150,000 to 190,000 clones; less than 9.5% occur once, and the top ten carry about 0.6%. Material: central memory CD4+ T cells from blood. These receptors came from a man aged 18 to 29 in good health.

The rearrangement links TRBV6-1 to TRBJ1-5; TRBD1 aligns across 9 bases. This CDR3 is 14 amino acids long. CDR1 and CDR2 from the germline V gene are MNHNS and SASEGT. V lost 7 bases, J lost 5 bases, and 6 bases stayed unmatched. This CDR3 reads CASMGQGGYQPQHF. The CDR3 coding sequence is TGTGCCAGCATGGGACAGGGTGGGTATCAGCCCCAGCATTTT.

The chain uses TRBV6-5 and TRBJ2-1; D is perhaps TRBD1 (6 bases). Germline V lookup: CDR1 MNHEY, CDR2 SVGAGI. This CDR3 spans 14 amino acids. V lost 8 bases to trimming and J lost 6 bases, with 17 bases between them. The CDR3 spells CASGKQGSINEQFF. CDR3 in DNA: TGTGCCAGCGGAAAACAGGGATCAATCAATGAGCAGTTCTTC.

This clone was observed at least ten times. CDR3 sequence (DNA): TGTGCCAGCAGCAGGGGAGGGGGGCATGGAACTGAAGCTTTCTTT. It codes for CASSRGGGHGTEAFF. This chain links TRBV6-6 with TRBJ1-1; the D gene is possibly TRBD1 (6 bases). The CDR3 contains 15 residues. The germline CDR1 and CDR2 sequences are MNHNY and SVGAGI (reference sequence). V dropped 6 bases and J dropped 5 bases, with 19 bases sitting between them.

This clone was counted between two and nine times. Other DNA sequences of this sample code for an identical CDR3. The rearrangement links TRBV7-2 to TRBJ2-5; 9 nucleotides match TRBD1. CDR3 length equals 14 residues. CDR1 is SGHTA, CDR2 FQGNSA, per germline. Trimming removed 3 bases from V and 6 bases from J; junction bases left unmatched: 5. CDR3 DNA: TGTGCCAGCAGCTTGGGACAGGGTGCAAAGACCCAGTACTTC. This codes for CASSLGQGAKTQYF.

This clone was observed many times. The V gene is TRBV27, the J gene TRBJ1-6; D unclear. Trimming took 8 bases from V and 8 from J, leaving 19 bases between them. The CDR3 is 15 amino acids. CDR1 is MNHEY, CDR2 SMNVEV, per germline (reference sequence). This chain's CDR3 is CASAPRGGGYSPLHF. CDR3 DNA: TGTGCCAGCGCCCCACGGGGTGGTGGTTATTCACCCCTCCACTTT.

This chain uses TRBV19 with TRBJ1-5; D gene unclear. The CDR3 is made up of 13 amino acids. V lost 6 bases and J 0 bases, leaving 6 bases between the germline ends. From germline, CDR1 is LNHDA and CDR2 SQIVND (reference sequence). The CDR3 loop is CASSRVSNQPQHF. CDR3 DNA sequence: TGTGCCAGTAGCCGAGTTAGCAATCAGCCCCAGCATTTT.

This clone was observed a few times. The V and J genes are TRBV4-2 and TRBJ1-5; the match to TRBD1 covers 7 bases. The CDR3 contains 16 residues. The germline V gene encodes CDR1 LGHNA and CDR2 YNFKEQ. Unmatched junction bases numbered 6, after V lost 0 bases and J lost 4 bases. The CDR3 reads CASSQDHETGNQPQHF. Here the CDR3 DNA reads TGTGCCAGCAGCCAAGATCATGAGACAGGGAATCAGCCCCAGCATTTT.

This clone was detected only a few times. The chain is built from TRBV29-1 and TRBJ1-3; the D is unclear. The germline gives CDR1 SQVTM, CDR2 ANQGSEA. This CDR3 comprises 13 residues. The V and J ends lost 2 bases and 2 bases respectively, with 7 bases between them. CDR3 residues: CSVEKGAGNTIYF. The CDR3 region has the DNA TGCAGCGTTGAAAAGGGAGCTGGAAACACCATATATTTT.

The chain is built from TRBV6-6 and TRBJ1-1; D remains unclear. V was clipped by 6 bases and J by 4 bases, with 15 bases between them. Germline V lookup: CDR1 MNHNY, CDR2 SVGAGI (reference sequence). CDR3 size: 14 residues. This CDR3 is CASRPGKVGTEAFF. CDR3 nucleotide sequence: TGTGCCAGCAGACCCGGGAAAGTCGGCACTGAAGCTTTCTTT.

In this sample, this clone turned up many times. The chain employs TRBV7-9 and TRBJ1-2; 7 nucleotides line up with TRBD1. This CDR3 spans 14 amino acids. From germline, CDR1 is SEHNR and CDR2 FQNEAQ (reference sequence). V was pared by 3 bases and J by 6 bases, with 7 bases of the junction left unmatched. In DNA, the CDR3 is TGTGCCAGCAGCTTTGAACAGGGGTATCATGGCTACACCTTC. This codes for CASSFEQGYHGYTF.

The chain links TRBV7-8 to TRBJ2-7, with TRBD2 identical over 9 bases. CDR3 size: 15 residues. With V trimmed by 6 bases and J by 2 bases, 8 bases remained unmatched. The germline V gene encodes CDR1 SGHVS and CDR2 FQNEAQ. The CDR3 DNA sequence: TGTGCCAGCAGTAAAAGCGGGACTAGCACCTACGAGCAGTACTTC. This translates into CASSKSGTSTYEQYF.

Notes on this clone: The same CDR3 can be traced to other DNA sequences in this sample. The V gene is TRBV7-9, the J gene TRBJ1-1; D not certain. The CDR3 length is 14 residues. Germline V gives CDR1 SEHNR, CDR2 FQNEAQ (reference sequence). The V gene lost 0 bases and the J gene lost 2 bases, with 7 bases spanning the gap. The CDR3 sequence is CASSLAGPNTEAFF. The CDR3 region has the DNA TGTGCCAGCAGCTTAGCGGGCCCTAACACTGAAGCTTTCTTT.

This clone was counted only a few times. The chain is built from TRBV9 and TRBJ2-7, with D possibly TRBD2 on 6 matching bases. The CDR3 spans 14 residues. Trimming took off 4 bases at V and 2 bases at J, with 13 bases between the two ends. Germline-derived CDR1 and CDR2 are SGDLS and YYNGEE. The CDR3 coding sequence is TGTGCCAGCAGCCCGGCGGGAACAGCCTACGAGCAGTACTTC. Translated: CASSPAGTAYEQYF.

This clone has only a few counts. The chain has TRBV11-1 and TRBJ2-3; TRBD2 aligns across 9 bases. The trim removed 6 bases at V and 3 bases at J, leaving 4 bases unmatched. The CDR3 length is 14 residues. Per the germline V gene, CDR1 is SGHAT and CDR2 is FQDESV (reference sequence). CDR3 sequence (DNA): TGTGCCAGCAGGACAGCGGGAGGAACAGATACGCAGTATTTT. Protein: CASRTAGGTDTQYF. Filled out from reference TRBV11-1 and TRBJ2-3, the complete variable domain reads EAEVAQSPRYKITEKSQAVAFWCDPISGHATLYWYRQILGQGPELLVQFQDESVVDDSQLPKDRFSAERLKGVDSTLKIQPAELGDSAMYLCASRTAGGTDTQYFGPGTRLTVL.

The CDR3 reads CAWRTQGTDTQYF. As DNA, the CDR3 is TGTGCCTGGAGGACACAGGGTACAGATACGCAGTATTTT. The chain has TRBV30 and TRBJ2-3; D is perhaps TRBD1 (6 bases). V lost 3 bases and J lost 3, with 10 bases in between. The CDR3 totals 13 residues. Looked up from germline, CDR1 is GTSNPN and CDR2 is SVGIG (reference sequence).

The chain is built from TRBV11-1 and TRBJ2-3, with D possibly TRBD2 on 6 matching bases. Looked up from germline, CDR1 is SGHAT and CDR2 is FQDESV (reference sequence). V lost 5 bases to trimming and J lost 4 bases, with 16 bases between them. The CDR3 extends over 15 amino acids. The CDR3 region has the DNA TGTGCCAGCAGCATGGACCTCGGGGGTGCAGATACGCAGTATTTT. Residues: CASSMDLGGADTQYF.

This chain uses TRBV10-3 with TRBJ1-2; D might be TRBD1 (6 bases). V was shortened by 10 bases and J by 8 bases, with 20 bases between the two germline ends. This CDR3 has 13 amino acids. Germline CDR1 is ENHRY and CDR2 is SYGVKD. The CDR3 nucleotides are TGTGCCACCATGAACGCAGGGGATCGGGGCTACACCTTC. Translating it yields CATMNAGDRGYTF.

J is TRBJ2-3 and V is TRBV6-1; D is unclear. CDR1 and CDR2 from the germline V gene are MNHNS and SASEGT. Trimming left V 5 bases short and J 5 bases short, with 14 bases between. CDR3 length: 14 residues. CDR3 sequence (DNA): TGTGCCAGCAGTCTGCGTGGGTCGGGAGATACGCAGTATTTT. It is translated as CASSLRGSGDTQYF.

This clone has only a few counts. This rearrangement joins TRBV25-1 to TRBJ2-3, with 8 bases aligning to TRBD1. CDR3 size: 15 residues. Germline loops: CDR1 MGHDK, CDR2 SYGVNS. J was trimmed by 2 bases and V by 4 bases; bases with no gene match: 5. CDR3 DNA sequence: TGTGCCAGCAGTGTTAGGGGACAGGACACAGATACGCAGTATTTT. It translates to CASSVRGQDTDTQYF.

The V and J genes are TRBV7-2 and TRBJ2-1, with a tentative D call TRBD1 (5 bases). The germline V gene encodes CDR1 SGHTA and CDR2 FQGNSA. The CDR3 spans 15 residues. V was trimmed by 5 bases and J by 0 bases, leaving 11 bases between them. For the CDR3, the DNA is TGTGCCAGCAGCCTCATCGACAGCTCCTACAATGAGCAGTTCTTC. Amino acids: CASSLIDSSYNEQFF. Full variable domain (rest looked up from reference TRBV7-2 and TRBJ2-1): GAGVSQSPSNKVTEKGKDVELRCDPISGHTALYWYRQSLGQGLEFLIYFQGNSAPDKSGLPSDRFSAERTGGSVSTLTIQRTQQEDSAVYLCASSLIDSSYNEQFFGPGTRLTVL.

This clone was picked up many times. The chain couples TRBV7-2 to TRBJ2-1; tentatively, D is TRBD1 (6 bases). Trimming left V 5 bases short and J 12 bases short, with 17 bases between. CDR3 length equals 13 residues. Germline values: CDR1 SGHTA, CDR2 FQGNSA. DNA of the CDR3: TGTGCCAGCAGCGCCGAACAGGGCGCCGGGCAGTTCTTC. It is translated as CASSAEQGAGQFF. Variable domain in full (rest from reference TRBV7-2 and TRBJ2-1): GAGVSQSPSNKVTEKGKDVELRCDPISGHTALYWYRQSLGQGLEFLIYFQGNSAPDKSGLPSDRFSAERTGGSVSTLTIQRTQQEDSAVYLCASSAEQGAGQFFGPGTRLTVL.

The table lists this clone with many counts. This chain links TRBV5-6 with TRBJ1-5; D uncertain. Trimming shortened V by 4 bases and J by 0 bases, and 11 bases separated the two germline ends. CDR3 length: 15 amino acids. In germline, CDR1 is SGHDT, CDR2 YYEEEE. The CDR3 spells CASSREGYSNQPQHF. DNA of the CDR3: TGTGCCAGCAGCCGGGAAGGCTATAGCAATCAGCCCCAGCATTTT.

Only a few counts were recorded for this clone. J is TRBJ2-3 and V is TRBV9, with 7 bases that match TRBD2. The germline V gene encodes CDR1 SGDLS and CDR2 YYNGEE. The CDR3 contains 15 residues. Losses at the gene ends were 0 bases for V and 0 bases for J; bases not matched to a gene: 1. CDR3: CASSVGAGSTDTQYF. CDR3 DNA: TGTGCCAGCAGCGTAGGAGCGGGGAGCACAGATACGCAGTATTTT. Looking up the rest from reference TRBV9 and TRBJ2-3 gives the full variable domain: DSGVTQTPKHLITATGQRVTLRCSPRSGDLSVYWYQQSLDQGLQFLIQYYNGEERAKGNILERFSAQQFPDLHSELNLSSLELGDSALYFCASSVGAGSTDTQYFGPGTRLTVL.

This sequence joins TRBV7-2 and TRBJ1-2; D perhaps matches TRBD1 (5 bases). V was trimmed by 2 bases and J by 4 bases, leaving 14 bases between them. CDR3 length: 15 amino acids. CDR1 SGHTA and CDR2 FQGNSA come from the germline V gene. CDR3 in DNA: TGTGCCAGCAGCTTAAATGCAGGGCACGCCTATGGCTACACCTTC. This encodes CASSLNAGHAYGYTF.

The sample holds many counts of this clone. The CDR3 spells CASSPGPWRNEQFF. DNA of the CDR3: TGCGCCAGCAGCCCTGGGCCATGGAGGAATGAGCAGTTCTTC. The rearrangement uses TRBV5-1 and TRBJ2-1, with D perhaps TRBD2 (5 bases). V lost 4 bases and J lost 7, with 15 bases in between. Germline CDR1 reads SGHRS; CDR2 reads YFSETQ. The CDR3 runs 14 residues.

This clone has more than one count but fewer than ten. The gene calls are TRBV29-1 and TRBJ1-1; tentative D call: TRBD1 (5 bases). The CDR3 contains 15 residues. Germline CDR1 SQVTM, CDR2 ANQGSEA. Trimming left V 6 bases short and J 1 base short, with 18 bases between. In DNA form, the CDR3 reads TGCAGCGTGGGGGGAGACAGTTTGGCGAACACTGAAGCTTTCTTT. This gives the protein CSVGGDSLANTEAFF.